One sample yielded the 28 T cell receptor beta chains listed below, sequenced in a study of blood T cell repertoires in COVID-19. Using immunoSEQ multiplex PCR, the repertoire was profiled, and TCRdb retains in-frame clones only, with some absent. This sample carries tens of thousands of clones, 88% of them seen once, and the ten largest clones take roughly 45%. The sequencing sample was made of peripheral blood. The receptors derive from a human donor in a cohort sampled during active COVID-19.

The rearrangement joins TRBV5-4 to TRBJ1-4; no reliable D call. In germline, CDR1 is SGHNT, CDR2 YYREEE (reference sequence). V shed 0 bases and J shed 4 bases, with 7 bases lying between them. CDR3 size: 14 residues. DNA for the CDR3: TGTGCCAGCAGCTTGGGACAAAGTAATGAAAAACTGTTTTTT. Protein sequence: CASSLGQSNEKLFF.

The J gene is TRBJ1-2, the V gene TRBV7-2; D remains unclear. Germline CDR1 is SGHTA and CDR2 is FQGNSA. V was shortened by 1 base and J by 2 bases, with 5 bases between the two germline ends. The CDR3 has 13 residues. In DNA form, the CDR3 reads TGTGCCAGCAGCTTAGGCAGGAACTATGGCTACACCTTC. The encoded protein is CASSLGRNYGYTF. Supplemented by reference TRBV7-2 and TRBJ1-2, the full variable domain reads GAGVSQSPSNKVTEKGKDVELRCDPISGHTALYWYRQSLGQGLEFLIYFQGNSAPDKSGLPSDRFSAERTGGSVSTLTIQRTQQEDSAVYLCASSLGRNYGYTFGSGTRLTVV.

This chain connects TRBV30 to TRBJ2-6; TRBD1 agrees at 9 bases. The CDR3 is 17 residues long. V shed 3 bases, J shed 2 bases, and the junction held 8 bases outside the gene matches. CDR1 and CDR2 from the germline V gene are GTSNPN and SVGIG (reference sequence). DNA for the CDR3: TGTGCCTGGAGACGGGACAGGGCCTTGACTGGGGCCAACGTCCTGACTTTC. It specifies CAWRRDRALTGANVLTF.

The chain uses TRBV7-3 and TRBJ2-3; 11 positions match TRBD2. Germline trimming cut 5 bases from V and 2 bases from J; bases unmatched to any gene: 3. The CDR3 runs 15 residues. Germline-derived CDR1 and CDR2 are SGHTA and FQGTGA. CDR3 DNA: TGTGCCAGCAGCCGGACTAGCGGGCACACAGATACGCAGTATTTT. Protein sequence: CASSRTSGHTDTQYF.

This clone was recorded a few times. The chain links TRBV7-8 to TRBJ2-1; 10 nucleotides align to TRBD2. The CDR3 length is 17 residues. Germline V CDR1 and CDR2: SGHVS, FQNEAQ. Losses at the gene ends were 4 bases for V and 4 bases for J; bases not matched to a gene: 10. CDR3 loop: CASSSYSPGLAYNEQFF. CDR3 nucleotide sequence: TGTGCCAGCAGCTCCTACTCGCCGGGACTAGCGTACAATGAGCAGTTCTTC.

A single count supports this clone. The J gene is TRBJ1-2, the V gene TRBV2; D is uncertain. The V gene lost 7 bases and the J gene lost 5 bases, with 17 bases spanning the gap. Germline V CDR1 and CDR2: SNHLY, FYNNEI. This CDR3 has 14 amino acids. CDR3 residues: CASTGLRAVYGYTF. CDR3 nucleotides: TGTGCCAGCACAGGACTACGGGCAGTATATGGCTACACCTTC. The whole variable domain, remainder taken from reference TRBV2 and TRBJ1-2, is EPEVTQTPSHQVTQMGQEVILRCVPISNHLYFYWYRQILGQKVEFLVSFYNNEISEKSEIFDDQFSVERPDGSNFTLKIRSTKLEDSAMYFCASTGLRAVYGYTFGSGTRLTVV.

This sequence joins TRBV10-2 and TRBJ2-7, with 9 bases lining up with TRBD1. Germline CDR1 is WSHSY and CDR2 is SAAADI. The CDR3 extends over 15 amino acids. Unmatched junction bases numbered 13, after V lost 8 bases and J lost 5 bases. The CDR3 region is CASLLRGTGTNEQYF. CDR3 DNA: TGCGCCAGCCTCCTCCGGGGGACAGGGACTAACGAGCAGTACTTC.

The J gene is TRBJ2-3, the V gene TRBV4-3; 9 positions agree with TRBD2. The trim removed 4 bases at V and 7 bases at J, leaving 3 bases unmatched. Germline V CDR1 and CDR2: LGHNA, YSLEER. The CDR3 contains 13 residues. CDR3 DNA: TGCGCCAGCAGCCCCGGGACTAGCAATACGCAGTATTTT. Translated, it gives CASSPGTSNTQYF.

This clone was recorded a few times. This CDR3 reads CASSGYGAGVYNEQFF. In nucleotides, the CDR3 is TGTGCCAGCAGTGGTTATGGAGCGGGAGTCTACAATGAGCAGTTCTTC. The V gene is TRBV11-2, the J gene TRBJ2-1; 8 bases align to TRBD2. The CDR3 sequence is 16 residues long. The V segment lost 6 bases and the J segment 3 bases; nucleotides outside the gene matches: 10. Germline assignment: CDR1 SGHAT and CDR2 FQNNGV.

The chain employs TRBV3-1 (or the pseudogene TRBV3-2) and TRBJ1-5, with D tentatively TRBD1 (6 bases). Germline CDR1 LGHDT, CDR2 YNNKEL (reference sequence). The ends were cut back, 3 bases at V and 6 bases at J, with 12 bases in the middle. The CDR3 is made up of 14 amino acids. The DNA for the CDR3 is TGTGCCAGCAGCCATAGGGACAAAGGTCAGCCCCAGCATTTT. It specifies CASSHRDKGQPQHF.

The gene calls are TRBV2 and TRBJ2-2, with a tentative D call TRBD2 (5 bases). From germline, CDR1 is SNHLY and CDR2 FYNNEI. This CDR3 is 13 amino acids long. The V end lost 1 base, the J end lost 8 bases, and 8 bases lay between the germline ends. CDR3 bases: TGTGCCAGCAGTGAAGAGGGCGGGGGGGAGCTGTTTTTT. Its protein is CASSEEGGGELFF.

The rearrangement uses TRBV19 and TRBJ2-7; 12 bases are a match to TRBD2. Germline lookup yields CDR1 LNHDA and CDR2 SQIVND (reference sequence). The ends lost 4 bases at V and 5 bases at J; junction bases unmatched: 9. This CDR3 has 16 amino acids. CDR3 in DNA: TGTGCCAGTAGTACCCTACAGACTAGCGGGAGAGACGAGCAGTACTTC. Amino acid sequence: CASSTLQTSGRDEQYF.

Here the CDR3 reads CASYPGQGQETQYF. The DNA for the CDR3 is TGTGCCAGCTATCCCGGACAGGGCCAAGAGACCCAGTACTTC. The chain couples TRBV2 to TRBJ2-5; 8 bases map to TRBD1. Germline lookup yields CDR1 SNHLY and CDR2 FYNNEI. The CDR3 extends over 14 amino acids. With V trimmed by 8 bases and J by 1 base, 6 bases remained unmatched.

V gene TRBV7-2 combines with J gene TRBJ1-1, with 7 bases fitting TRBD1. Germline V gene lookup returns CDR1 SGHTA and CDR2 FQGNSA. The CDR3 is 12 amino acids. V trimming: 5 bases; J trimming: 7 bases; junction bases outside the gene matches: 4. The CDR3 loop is CASSLGTDEAFF. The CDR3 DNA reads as TGTGCCAGCAGCCTGGGGACAGATGAAGCTTTCTTT.

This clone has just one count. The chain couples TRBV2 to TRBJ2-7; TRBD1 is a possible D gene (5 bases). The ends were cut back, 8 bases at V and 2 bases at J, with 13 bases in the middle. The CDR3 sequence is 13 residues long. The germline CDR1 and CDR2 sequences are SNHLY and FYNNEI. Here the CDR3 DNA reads TGTGCCAGCGCCGACAGTCCTCCCTACGAGCAGTACTTC. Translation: CASADSPPYEQYF.

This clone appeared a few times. The CDR3 protein is CSASPGQAQYF. The CDR3 nucleotides are TGCAGTGCTAGCCCCGGACAGGCCCAGTACTTC. The rearrangement uses TRBV20-1 and TRBJ2-4; TRBD1 matches at 7 bases. Germline V gives CDR1 DFQATT, CDR2 SNEGSKA (reference sequence). The CDR3 is made up of 11 amino acids. Trimming took 3 bases from V and 13 from J; bases not matched to a gene: 6.

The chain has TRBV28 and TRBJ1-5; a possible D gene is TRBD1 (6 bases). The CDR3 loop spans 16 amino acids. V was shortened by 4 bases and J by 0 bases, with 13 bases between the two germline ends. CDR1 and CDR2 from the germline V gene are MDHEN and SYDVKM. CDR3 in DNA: TGTGCCAGCAGTTCCCTGACAGGTGTTAGCAATCAGCCCCAGCATTTT. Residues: CASSSLTGVSNQPQHF. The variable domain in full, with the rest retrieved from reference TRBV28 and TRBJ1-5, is DVKVTQSSRYLVKRTGEKVFLECVQDMDHENMFWYRQDPGLGLRLIYFSYDVKMKEKGDIPEGYSVSREKKERFSLILESASTNQTSMYLCASSSLTGVSNQPQHFGDGTRLSIL.

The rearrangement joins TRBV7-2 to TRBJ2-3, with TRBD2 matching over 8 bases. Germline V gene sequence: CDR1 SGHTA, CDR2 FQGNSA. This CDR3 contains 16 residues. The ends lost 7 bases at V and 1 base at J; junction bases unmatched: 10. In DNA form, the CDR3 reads TGTGCCAGCACCCTTTTTTTCGGGGGGGGCACAGATACGCAGTATTTT. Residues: CASTLFFGGGTDTQYF. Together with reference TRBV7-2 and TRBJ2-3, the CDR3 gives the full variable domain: GAGVSQSPSNKVTEKGKDVELRCDPISGHTALYWYRQSLGQGLEFLIYFQGNSAPDKSGLPSDRFSAERTGGSVSTLTIQRTQQEDSAVYLCASTLFFGGGTDTQYFGPGTRLTVL.

CDR3 loop: CASSPGQGSGEAFF. For the CDR3, the DNA is TGTGCCAGCTCACCGGGACAGGGGTCGGGAGAAGCTTTCTTT. J is TRBJ1-1 and V is TRBV18; 10 nucleotides line up with TRBD1. The CDR3 is 14 residues long. Trimming cost V 3 bases and J 8 bases; bases outside gene matches: 6. The germline CDR1 and CDR2 sequences are KGHSH and LQKENI.

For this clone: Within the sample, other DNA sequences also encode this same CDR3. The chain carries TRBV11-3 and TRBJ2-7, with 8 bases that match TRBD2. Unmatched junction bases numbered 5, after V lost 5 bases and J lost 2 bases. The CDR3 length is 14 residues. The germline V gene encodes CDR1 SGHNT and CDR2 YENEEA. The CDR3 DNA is TGTGCCAGCAGCCTAGTAGCGGGACCCTACGAGCAGTACTTC. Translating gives CASSLVAGPYEQYF.

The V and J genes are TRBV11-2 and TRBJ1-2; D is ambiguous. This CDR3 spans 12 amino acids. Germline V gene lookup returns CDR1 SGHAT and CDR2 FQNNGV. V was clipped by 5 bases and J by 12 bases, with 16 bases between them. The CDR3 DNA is TGTGCCAGCAGCCCTAGAGCAAATGTTAACACCTTC. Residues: CASSPRANVNTF.

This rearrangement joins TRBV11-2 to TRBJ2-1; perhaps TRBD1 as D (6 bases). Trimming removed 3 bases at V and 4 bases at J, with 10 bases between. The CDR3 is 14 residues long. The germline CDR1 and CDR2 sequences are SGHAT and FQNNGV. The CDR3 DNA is TGTGCCAGCAGCTTTACAGGGCATTACAATGAGCAGTTCTTC. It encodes CASSFTGHYNEQFF.

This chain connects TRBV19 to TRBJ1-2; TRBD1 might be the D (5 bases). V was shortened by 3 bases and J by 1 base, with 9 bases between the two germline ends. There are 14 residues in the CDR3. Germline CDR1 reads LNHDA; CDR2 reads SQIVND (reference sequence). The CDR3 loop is CASSISDNNYGYTF. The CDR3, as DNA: TGTGCCAGTAGTATCTCGGACAATAACTATGGCTACACCTTC. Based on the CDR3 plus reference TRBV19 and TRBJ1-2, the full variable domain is DGGITQSPKYLFRKEGQNVTLSCEQNLNHDAMYWYRQDPGQGLRLIYYSQIVNDFQKGDIAEGYSVSREKKESFPLTVTSAQKNPTAFYLCASSISDNNYGYTFGSGTRLTVV.

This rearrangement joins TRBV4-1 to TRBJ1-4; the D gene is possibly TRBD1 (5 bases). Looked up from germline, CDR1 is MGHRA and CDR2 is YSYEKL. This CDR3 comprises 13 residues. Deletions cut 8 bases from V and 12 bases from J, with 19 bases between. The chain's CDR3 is CASRQPPGFELFF. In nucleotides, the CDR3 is TGCGCCAGCCGACAGCCACCGGGTTTTGAACTGTTTTTT.

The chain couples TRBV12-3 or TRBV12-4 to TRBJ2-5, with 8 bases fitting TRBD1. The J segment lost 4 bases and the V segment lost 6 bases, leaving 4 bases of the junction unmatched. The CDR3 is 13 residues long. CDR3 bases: TGTGCCAGCAGACCCGGGACAGGAGAGACCCAGTACTTC. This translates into CASRPGTGETQYF.

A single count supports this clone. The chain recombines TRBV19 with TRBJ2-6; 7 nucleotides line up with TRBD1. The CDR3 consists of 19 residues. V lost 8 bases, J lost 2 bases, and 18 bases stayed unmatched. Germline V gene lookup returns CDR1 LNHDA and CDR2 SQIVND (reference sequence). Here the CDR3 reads CASALATGTLRAGANVLTF. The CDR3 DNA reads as TGTGCCAGTGCGCTGGCGACAGGGACCCTCAGGGCTGGGGCCAACGTCCTGACTTTC.

CDR3 loop: CASSYGLASANTGELFF. Here the CDR3 DNA reads TGTGCCAGCAGTTACGGACTAGCGAGCGCGAACACCGGGGAGCTGTTTTTT. J is TRBJ2-2 and V is TRBV6-2 or TRBV6-3; 9 bases are shared with TRBD2. The length of the CDR3 is 17 residues. V was pared by 2 bases and J by 0 bases, with 4 bases of the junction left unmatched. Germline-derived CDR1 and CDR2 are MNHEY and SVGEGT.

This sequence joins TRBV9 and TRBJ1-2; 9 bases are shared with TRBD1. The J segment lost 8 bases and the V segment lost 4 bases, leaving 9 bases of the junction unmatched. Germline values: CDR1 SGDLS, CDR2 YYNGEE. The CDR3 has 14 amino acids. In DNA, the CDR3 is TGTGCCAGCAGCATCTCACAGGGGGCTGGGGGCTACACCTTC. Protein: CASSISQGAGGYTF.